Shown below are 9 T cell receptor beta chains from a single sample sequenced in a study of T cell responses to AZD1222 COVID-19 vaccine. TCRdb's table, derived via immunoSEQ multiplex PCR, lists solely in-frame clones and lacks some. The sample has some 70,000 clones, around four fifths seen once. The sequences come from peripheral blood, collected on day 0 of AZD1222 vaccination. These receptors originate from an adult in good health.

The chain is built from TRBV5-5 and TRBJ1-1, with 9 bases aligning to TRBD1. Germline V lookup: CDR1 SGHKS, CDR2 YYEKEE (reference sequence). The CDR3 contains 15 residues. Trimming removed 2 bases from V and 5 bases from J; junction bases left unmatched: 7. The DNA of the CDR3 is TGTGCCAGCAGCTTCCGGGACAGGGCAGCAACTGAAGCTTTCTTT. Translation gives CASSFRDRAATEAFF.

The V gene is TRBV19, the J gene TRBJ2-1, with TRBD2 matching 8 bases. With 3 bases clipped from V and 13 bases from J, the junction kept 8 bases outside the gene matches. The CDR3 totals 13 residues. Germline CDR1 LNHDA, CDR2 SQIVND (reference sequence). Written as DNA, the CDR3 is TGTGCCAGTAGTATTGGACTAGCCGGGGAACAGTTCTTC. Protein sequence: CASSIGLAGEQFF.

V usage is TRBV7-2 and J usage is TRBJ1-5, with 10 positions matching TRBD1. CDR1 SGHTA and CDR2 FQGNSA come from the germline V gene. CDR3 length: 15 amino acids. J was trimmed by 8 bases and V by 4 bases; bases with no gene match: 8. The CDR3 sequence is CASSWGDRGSEPQHF. The CDR3 DNA follows: TGTGCCAGCAGCTGGGGGGACAGGGGTAGTGAGCCCCAGCATTTT.

The V gene is TRBV28, the J gene TRBJ1-5, with D possibly matching TRBD1 (6 bases). The CDR3 has 14 amino acids. Trimming removed 4 bases from V and 7 bases from J, with 14 bases in between. Germline CDR1 and CDR2: MDHEN and SYDVKM. The CDR3 region is CASSSTDSLQPQHF. The CDR3, as DNA: TGTGCCAGCAGTTCAACGGACAGCTTACAGCCCCAGCATTTT.

The chain combines TRBV27 with TRBJ2-3; D not resolved. CDR3 length: 15 amino acids. V lost 0 bases and J lost 1, with 8 bases in between. CDR1 is MNHEY and CDR2 is SMNVEV in the germline V gene (reference sequence). The CDR3 sequence is CASSLSTFRTDTQYF. The CDR3 DNA reads as TGTGCCAGCAGTTTATCAACCTTCCGCACAGATACGCAGTATTTT.

The chain is built from TRBV28 and TRBJ1-3, with 7 bases lining up with TRBD1. This CDR3 comprises 11 residues. The V gene's germline CDR1 is MDHEN and CDR2 SYDVKM. Trimming at V came to 4 bases and at J to 15 bases, leaving 6 bases not matched to a gene. The CDR3 nucleotides are TGTGCCAGCAGTTCTCAGGACAGGCCATATTTT. This sequence encodes CASSSQDRPYF.

V gene TRBV19 combines with J gene TRBJ2-1, with D hard to call. V lost 5 bases to trimming and J lost 4 bases, with 9 bases between them. The CDR3 contains 13 residues. Looked up from germline, CDR1 is LNHDA and CDR2 is SQIVND (reference sequence). For the CDR3, the DNA is TGTGCCAGTAGTCCCACAGATTACAATGAGCAGTTCTTC. Amino acid sequence: CASSPTDYNEQFF.

This clone has only one observation. The genes are TRBV11-2 and TRBJ2-7; D uncertain. V shed 2 bases and J shed 2 bases, with 7 bases lying between them. CDR3 length: 13 residues. Germline lookup yields CDR1 SGHAT and CDR2 FQNNGV. CDR3 DNA: TGTGCCAGCAGCTTATCTGGAACCTACGAGCAGTACTTC. Protein sequence: CASSLSGTYEQYF.

The rearrangement joins TRBV5-6 to TRBJ2-1, with 7 nucleotides matching TRBD2. The CDR3 runs 16 residues. V was pared by 0 bases and J by 3 bases, with 6 bases of the junction left unmatched. Per germline, CDR1 SGHDT and CDR2 YYEEEE. The CDR3 DNA follows: TGTGCCAGCAGCTTGGACGGGGGGTCCCTCTACAATGAGCAGTTCTTC. Translation gives CASSLDGGSLYNEQFF.